This TCR beta chain was identified during a study of spatial heterogeneity in lung cancer. Study context: TCR transcript abundance in tumor regions was strongly correlated with the T cell module score obtained from matched bulk RNA-seq.

Study outcomes and limitations: Tumoral mutation counts were tracked by counts of expanded intratumoral alpha and beta TCRs.

Germline CDR1 reads KGHDR; CDR2 reads SFDVKD. CDR3 length: 17 amino acids. Trimming pared 2 bases from V and 6 bases from J, leaving 19 bases between. This clonotype appeared many times. Its target is unknown. This beta chain is an unintended read in a library built for alpha chains; its size means little. Documented time point: sample taken at primary tumor resection. Unsorted whole RNA samples from tumor, nontumor lung or frozen PBMC were sequenced. TCRdb re-called the 5' RACE reads through MiXCR, storing one row per CDR3 protein. This repertoire shows under 15,000 distinct CDR3 sequences, 5.6% found once; its top ten account for approximately 12%.

This chain uses TRBV24-1 with TRBJ2-4; D remains ambiguous. The sequenced sample was lung tumor tissue, obtained at surgery. This clonotype was sampled from a female donor with early-stage non-small cell lung cancer. As DNA, the CDR3 is TGTGCCACCAGTGATTGTTTGGAGAGGCGAAAGGGAAACATTCAGTACTTC. Translated, it gives CATSDCLERRKGNIQYF.